The next 7 T cell receptor beta chains were all read from a single sample in a study of breast tumors, draining lymph nodes, adjacent tissues. TCRdb independently ran MiXCR on the multiplex PCR reads; one entry per CDR3 protein. The sample lists fewer than 15,000 distinct CDR3 sequences, about 60% occurring once. The source material was tumor-adjacent breast tissue. Every receptor here comes from a female donor with breast cancer. Some clones in this sample may be carry-over from other donors' samples.

CDR3 coding DNA: TGTGCCACCGGAGGCCCCTCGAACACCGGGGAGCTGTTTTTT. Its protein product is CATGGPSNTGELFF. The chain is built from TRBV10-3 and TRBJ2-2, with D tentatively TRBD2 (5 bases). V lost 10 bases, J lost 0 bases, and 12 bases lay in between. Germline V CDR1 and CDR2: ENHRY, SYGVKD. The CDR3 totals 14 residues.

By sample share, this clonotype is large (0.1 to 1%). The chain recombines TRBV9 with TRBJ1-2; tentatively, D is TRBD1 (6 bases). Trimming removed 3 bases at V and 6 bases at J, with 12 bases between. CDR1 is SGDLS and CDR2 is YYNGEE in the germline V gene. The CDR3 consists of 13 residues. The CDR3 protein is CASSGENRDGYTF. CDR3 DNA sequence: TGTGCCAGCAGCGGGGAAAACAGGGATGGCTACACCTTC.

This clonotype was detected once. This chain joins TRBV9 and TRBJ2-3; 9 bases fit TRBD1. The CDR3 runs 16 residues. J lost 0 bases, V lost 4 bases, and 6 bases had no gene match. Germline CDR1 reads SGDLS; CDR2 reads YYNGEE. The CDR3, as DNA: TGTGCCAGCAGCCCCCAAGGGACAGGGAGCACAGATACGCAGTATTTT. It specifies CASSPQGTGSTDTQYF.

The table lists this clonotype with many counts. The gene calls are TRBV18 and TRBJ2-7; 9 bases are a match to TRBD1. The junction had 15 bases not matched to a gene; V was cut back by 4 bases and J by 5 bases. The germline V gene encodes CDR1 KGHSH and CDR2 LQKENI. The CDR3 runs to 17 residues. This chain's CDR3 is CASSLGGIGTGLDEQYF. CDR3 DNA: TGTGCCAGCTCACTTGGGGGAATCGGGACAGGGCTCGACGAGCAGTACTTC.

As regards this clonotype: The final CDR3 position lacks the conserved phenylalanine or tryptophan, pointing to a likely read error. Because the CDR3's place on the DNA is in doubt, the DNA is left out and the CDR3 is given as listed by TCRdb. The rearrangement links TRBV7-9 to TRBJ2-3; the DNA was not compared with TRBD1, the D call given in the table. The germline V gene has CDR1 SEHNR and CDR2 FQNEAQ (reference sequence). Counting both end residues, the CDR3 totals 17 amino acids. CDR3: CASSLSHGGTSTDTRYL.

The CDR3 bases are TGTGCCAGCAGTTACTCGTACAGCTCTGGAAACACCATATATTTT. It specifies CASSYSYSSGNTIYF. The gene calls are TRBV6-5 and TRBJ1-3; D is ambiguous. The length of the CDR3 is 15 residues. The V and J ends lost 0 bases and 0 bases respectively, with 6 bases between them. CDR1 is MNHEY and CDR2 is SVGAGI in the germline V gene.

The J gene is TRBJ1-2, the V gene TRBV27, with D hard to call. With 8 bases removed from V and 4 bases from J, the gap between germline ends came to 8 bases. Per the germline V gene, CDR1 is MNHEY and CDR2 is SMNVEV (reference sequence). The CDR3 loop spans 11 amino acids. The CDR3 protein is CASQSGYGYTF. In DNA, the CDR3 is TGTGCCAGCCAGTCGGGCTATGGCTACACCTTC.